This T cell receptor beta chain was sequenced during a study of identical twins. Broader study findings: Those out-of-frame alpha sequences shared by twins showed an excess of low generation probability. Twins' excess sharing was less marked for out-of-frame beta sequences.

This clonotype was counted only a few times. Its antigen remains unknown. This CDR3 has 14 residues. Germline-derived CDR1 and CDR2 are DFQATT and SNEGSKA (reference sequence). V lost 6 bases to trimming and J lost 12 bases; unmatched junction nucleotides: 12. Each CDR3 protein gets one entry after TCRdb re-called the 5' RACE reads with MiXCR. The table lists approximately 220,000 distinct CDR3 sequences, around a tenth of them singletons, with 5% to 5.5% in the top ten. The chain uses TRBV20-1 and TRBJ2-1; TRBD2 matches 12 bases. Sequenced material: memory (CD45RO+) T cells sorted from blood. The receptor comes from a woman aged 18-29 years in good health. CDR3 in amino acids: CSASLAGGSYGQFF. The CDR3 DNA is TGCAGTGCCTCTCTAGCGGGGGGGAGCTATGGGCAGTTCTTC.